These T cell receptor beta chains were read from a single sample in a study of blood T cell repertoires in COVID-19. The data were produced by immunoSEQ multiplex PCR, yet TCRdb's version contains in-frame clones alone and is incomplete. Found here are under 300,000 clones, 80% to 95% of them singletons; the top ten hold 1.9%. The source material was PBMCs or T cells enriched from blood (not recorded which). The receptors originated from a woman aged 18-29 years who had recovered from COVID-19. The conserved cysteine and the conserved F or W are not part of the CDR3 here.

>TRBV28
ASSLPGQGANVLT
>TRBV4-3
ASSQSGGPRDTQY
>TRBV12-5
ASGLEPGTGGT
>TRBV5-1
ASSLEGVSNQPQH
>TRBV7-3
ASSSRLTTLAGPQETQY
>TRBV5-6
ASSLGPEGYGYT
>TRBV19
ASSNRGTHGYT
>TRBV6-5
ASRRTVQETQY
>TRBV24-1
ATSESLNRPFYSNQPQH
>TRBV28
ASSSPGQGEDQPQH
>TRBV24-1
ATSDLSGPGGHEQF
>TRBV11-2
ASSFSLRADGSSYEQY
>TRBV24-1
ATSDFRGPSSYNEQF
>TRBV4-1
ASSQEVWARREFQPQH
>TRBV6-5
ASSYKGDREGSPLH